This TCR beta chain was documented in a study of regulatory T cells in long-lasting Graves disease. Study summary: Persistence in Graves' disease denoted antithyroid drug use beyond 5 years alongside positive TSH receptor antibodies.

Through Arm-PCR of CDR3 regions and iRepertoire HTBI primers, TCR beta libraries were built. TCRdb ran MiXCR on the multiplex PCR reads and lists one entry per CDR3 protein. Of 650,000 to 700,000 distinct CDR3 sequences listed, about 32% are singletons. CDR3 length: 14 residues. Germline CDR1 LNHDA, CDR2 SQIVND (reference sequence). V was pared by 7 bases and J by 5 bases, with 17 bases between. The time point denotes: persistent/refractory GD, antithyroid drugs over 5 years with positive TRAb. With RNA extracted from PBMCs as input, the TCR library was made. This receptor was taken from a female donor with Graves disease. This specimen consisted of peripheral blood mononuclear cells (PBMCs), obtained when the disease was refractory, from a patient treated with antithyroid drugs. The chain is built from TRBV19 and TRBJ1-2, with unresolved D. The CDR3 DNA follows: TGTGCCAGTACCCATACCTGGACGGATTATGGCTACACCTTC. It translates to CASTHTWTDYGYTF.